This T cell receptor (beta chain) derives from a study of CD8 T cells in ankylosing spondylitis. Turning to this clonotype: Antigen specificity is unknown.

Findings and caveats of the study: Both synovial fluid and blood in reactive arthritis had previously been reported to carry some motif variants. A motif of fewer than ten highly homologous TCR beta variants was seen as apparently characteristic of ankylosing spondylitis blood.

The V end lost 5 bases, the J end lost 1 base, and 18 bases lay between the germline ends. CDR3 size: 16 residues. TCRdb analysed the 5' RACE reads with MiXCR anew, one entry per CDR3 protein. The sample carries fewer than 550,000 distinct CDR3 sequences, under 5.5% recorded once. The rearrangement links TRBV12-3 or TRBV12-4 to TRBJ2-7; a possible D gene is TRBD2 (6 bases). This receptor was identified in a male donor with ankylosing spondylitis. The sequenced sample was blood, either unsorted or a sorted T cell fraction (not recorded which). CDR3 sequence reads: CASSLVGGAASYEQYF. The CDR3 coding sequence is TGTGCCAGCAGTCTCGTGGGGGGTGCAGCGTCCTACGAGCAGTACTTC.